The 16 T cell receptor beta chains in this list originate from one sample, sequenced in a study of T cells in localized non-small cell lung cancer. Only in-frame clones appear in the TCRdb table, and some are missing; sequencing was by immunoSEQ multiplex PCR. The sample has some 66,000 clones; around four fifths are singletons. The source was peripheral blood, collected before any cancer treatment. The receptors here all came from a female donor at least 60 years old with stage I lung adenocarcinoma.

The CDR3 loop is CASSSRSSNQPQHF. CDR3 nucleotide sequence: TGTGCCAGCAGCTCCCGCTCTAGCAATCAGCCCCAGCATTTT. The chain uses TRBV6-5 and TRBJ1-5; D gene uncertain. Germline V gene sequence: CDR1 MNHEY, CDR2 SVGAGI. CDR3 length equals 14 residues. Deletions cut 6 bases from V and 0 bases from J, with 9 bases between.

J is TRBJ2-6 and V is TRBV6-1, with 8 bases identical to TRBD1. V lost 2 bases to trimming and J lost 1 base; unmatched junction nucleotides: 7. CDR3 length equals 18 residues. In germline, CDR1 is MNHNS, CDR2 SASEGT. The CDR3 loop is CASSERAGGASGANVLTF. CDR3 DNA: TGTGCCAGCAGTGAACGGGCAGGGGGCGCATCTGGGGCCAACGTCCTGACTTTC.

This rearrangement joins TRBV5-1 to TRBJ2-1; D gene ambiguous. V was cut by 0 bases and J by 7 bases, with 8 bases left in between. This CDR3 has 13 amino acids. Germline CDR1 SGHRS, CDR2 YFSETQ. CDR3 protein: CASSLGGLNEQFF. As DNA, the CDR3 is TGCGCCAGCAGCTTGGGTGGGCTTAATGAGCAGTTCTTC.

The chain joins TRBV18 to TRBJ2-7; D might be TRBD2 (5 bases). Per germline, CDR1 KGHSH and CDR2 LQKENI. This CDR3 is 11 amino acids long. V was trimmed by 6 bases and J by 7 bases, leaving 10 bases between them. The CDR3 DNA follows: TGTGCCAGCTCCCGGACGGGGGAGCAGTACTTC. Encoded protein: CASSRTGEQYF.

The rearrangement joins TRBV30 to TRBJ2-2, with 8 bases identical to TRBD2. V lost 0 bases and J lost 5; bases outside the gene matches: 5. In germline, CDR1 is GTSNPN, CDR2 SVGIG (reference sequence). This CDR3 is 15 amino acids long. The CDR3 sequence is CAWSVDSGKTGELFF. The CDR3 DNA sequence: TGTGCCTGGAGTGTAGATAGCGGGAAGACCGGGGAGCTGTTTTTT.

V usage is TRBV7-2 and J usage is TRBJ1-2, with D perhaps TRBD1 (5 bases). Germline assignment: CDR1 SGHTA and CDR2 FQGNSA. Trimming left V 5 bases short and J 2 bases short, with 15 bases between. The length of the CDR3 is 15 residues. DNA for the CDR3: TGTGCCAGCAGCCCTTGGGCTCAGGGAAACTATGGCTACACCTTC. Its protein product is CASSPWAQGNYGYTF.

The gene calls are TRBV5-1 and TRBJ2-5, with D possibly TRBD1 on 6 matching bases. CDR1 and CDR2 (germline): SGHRS, YFSETQ. V was cut by 0 bases and J by 2 bases, with 14 bases left in between. The length of the CDR3 is 16 residues. The CDR3: CASSLVPDSPQETQYF. The CDR3 DNA reads as TGCGCCAGCAGCTTGGTCCCGGACAGCCCACAAGAGACCCAGTACTTC.

The chain couples TRBV5-1 to TRBJ2-1; 7 bases match TRBD2. The CDR3 totals 17 residues. With V trimmed by 0 bases and J by 7 bases, 13 bases remained unmatched. CDR1 and CDR2 (germline): SGHRS, YFSETQ. The CDR3 DNA reads TGCGCCAGCAGCTTGGCCCGGACTAGAAGCCCCCAAAATGAGCAGTTCTTC. As protein: CASSLARTRSPQNEQFF.

The chain recombines TRBV5-1 with TRBJ2-1; 7 nucleotides agree with TRBD2. CDR3 length: 15 amino acids. V lost 1 base and J lost 3; bases outside the gene matches: 4. The germline gives CDR1 SGHRS, CDR2 YFSETQ. The CDR3 DNA sequence: TGCGCCAGCAGCTTGTACAGCGGGGACTACAATGAGCAGTTCTTC. Protein sequence: CASSLYSGDYNEQFF.

The genes are TRBV7-8 and TRBJ1-2; D call uncertain. Germline assignment: CDR1 SGHVS and CDR2 FQNEAQ. This CDR3 comprises 15 residues. Between the trimmed V and J ends, which lost 5 bases and 3 bases, there was a span of 16 bases. CDR3 DNA sequence: TGTGCCAGCAGCCGGGAACGGAGGAGGGACTATGGCTACACCTTC. This gives the protein CASSRERRRDYGYTF.

The chain uses TRBV7-3 and TRBJ2-1, with TRBD2 matching 12 bases. Germline assignment: CDR1 SGHTA and CDR2 FQGTGA. The V gene end was trimmed by 6 bases and the J gene end by 7 bases; junction bases not matched to a gene: 10. This CDR3 spans 16 amino acids. In DNA, the CDR3 is TGTGCCAGCAGTCCAAGGACTAGCGGGGTGGGGAATGAGCAGTTCTTC. Protein: CASSPRTSGVGNEQFF. Looking up the rest from reference TRBV7-3 and TRBJ2-1 gives the full variable domain: GAGVSQTPSNKVTEKGKYVELRCDPISGHTALYWYRQSLGQGPEFLIYFQGTGAADDSGLPNDRFFAVRPEGSVSTLKIQRTERGDSAVYLCASSPRTSGVGNEQFFGPGTRLTVL.

The J gene is TRBJ1-4, the V gene TRBV19, with 9 bases aligning to TRBD1. The CDR3 has 15 residues. The J segment lost 5 bases and the V segment lost 4 bases, leaving 5 bases of the junction unmatched. Germline V gene lookup returns CDR1 LNHDA and CDR2 SQIVND (reference sequence). The CDR3 loop reads CASSTRGQGNEKLFF. CDR3 DNA sequence: TGTGCCAGTAGTACCCGTGGACAGGGGAATGAAAAACTGTTTTTT.

This clone occurred a few times. The rearrangement links TRBV6-5 to TRBJ1-1; TRBD1 matches at 8 bases. The CDR3 is 14 residues long. CDR1 and CDR2 (germline): MNHEY, SVGAGI. The trim removed 5 bases at V and 1 base at J, leaving 3 bases unmatched. CDR3 residues: CASSRTGKNTEAFF. The CDR3 nucleotides are TGTGCCAGCAGTAGGACAGGGAAGAACACTGAAGCTTTCTTT.

V and J are TRBV19 and TRBJ2-1; D uncertain. Germline loops: CDR1 LNHDA, CDR2 SQIVND (reference sequence). The CDR3 totals 13 residues. V was pared by 2 bases and J by 2 bases, with 4 bases between. In DNA form, the CDR3 reads TGTGCCAGTAGTATAAGGACCTACAATGAGCAGTTCTTC. It is translated as CASSIRTYNEQFF. The full variable domain, its missing parts supplied by reference TRBV19 and TRBJ2-1, is DGGITQSPKYLFRKEGQNVTLSCEQNLNHDAMYWYRQDPGQGLRLIYYSQIVNDFQKGDIAEGYSVSREKKESFPLTVTSAQKNPTAFYLCASSIRTYNEQFFGPGTRLTVL.

This sequence joins TRBV10-3 and TRBJ2-5; TRBD2 might be the D (7 bases). The CDR3 runs 16 residues. Germline-derived CDR1 and CDR2 are ENHRY and SYGVKD. Trimming removed 6 bases at V and 4 bases at J, with 21 bases between. The CDR3 region is CAISPEIGEGVETQYF. In DNA form, the CDR3 reads TGTGCCATCAGCCCCGAAATTGGGGAGGGGGTAGAGACCCAGTACTTC.

The chain recombines TRBV23-1 with TRBJ2-7; 9 nucleotides align to TRBD1. TRBV23-1 is treated as an ORF (open reading frame) with a function not yet certain. This CDR3 has 16 residues. Trimming removed 0 bases from V and 7 bases from J; junction bases left unmatched: 10. CDR3 sequence (DNA): TGCGCCAGCAGTCAATCATACGGGACAGGGAAGGAGGAGCAGTACTTC. Its protein product is CASSQSYGTGKEEQYF.